This TCR beta chain was documented in a study of HIV-infected children after antiretroviral therapy interruption. Study details: Most participating children were previously exposed to EBV and CMV. In continuous treatment, analyzed samples were from weeks 0, 48 and 150. Interruption-arm sampling covered weeks 0, 12, interruption end (24 or 48), and about 3 years post-study.

Turning to this clonotype: Its antigen is not identified.

Points from the study as a whole: Naive CD4+ Gini coefficient rose by interruption end, suggesting clonal expansion.

RNA-based 3' RACE libraries used unique molecular identifiers. MiXCR, applied by TCRdb to the 3' RACE reads, yields one record per CDR3 protein. The repertoire includes 70,000 to 90,000 distinct CDR3 sequences, under 8% of them detected once, and roughly 1% sits in the top ten. The sample's treatment: PENTA 11 planned treatment interruption arm or continuous ART arm. Trimming shortened V by 3 bases and J by 7 bases, and 19 bases separated the two germline ends. The CDR3 is 16 amino acids. The V gene's germline CDR1 is LNHDA and CDR2 SQIVND (reference sequence). J is TRBJ1-5 and V is TRBV19, with D possibly matching TRBD1 (5 bases). The starting material was CD45RA+ CD4+ T cells from PBMCs, pooled from several time points, obtained from a donor given antiretroviral therapy, either interrupted or continuous. Subset of the sample: naive CD4+ CD45RA+ CD45RO- T cells. The TCR originated in a pool of human donors with HIV. DNA for the CDR3: TGTGCCAGTAGTATCCCCCAAGCAGGGTTGTGGCAGCCCCAGCATTTT. This codes for CASSIPQAGLWQPQHF.